These 19 T cell receptor beta chains share one sample of origin, sequenced in a study of T cell responses to AZD1222 COVID-19 vaccine. The protocol was immunoSEQ multiplex PCR, while the TCRdb copy is restricted to in-frame clones and leaves out a portion. The sample comprises almost 70,000 clones, roughly 85% of which are singletons, and approximately 23% rests with the top ten. The sequencing used peripheral blood, collected 28 days after the second AZD1222 dose. These receptors were collected from an adult who received the AZD1222 COVID-19 vaccine.

The rearrangement links TRBV7-2 to TRBJ1-4, with D possibly matching TRBD1 (5 bases). The CDR3 is 18 amino acids. Germline V CDR1 and CDR2: SGHTA, FQGNSA. The V end was cut by 1 base, the J end by 6 bases, with 21 bases between. The CDR3 DNA reads TGTGCCAGCAGCTTAGGTTGGGGATCAGGACACGTGGATGAAAAACTGTTTTTT. Protein: CASSLGWGSGHVDEKLFF.

This rearrangement joins TRBV5-1 to TRBJ1-4; D perhaps matches TRBD1 (6 bases). Germline loops: CDR1 SGHRS, CDR2 YFSETQ. This CDR3 region has 14 residues. The V end lost 4 bases, the J end lost 8 bases, and 15 bases lay between the germline ends. The CDR3 sequence is CASSPGVYGEKLFF. CDR3 in DNA: TGCGCCAGCAGCCCAGGGGTCTATGGGGAAAAACTGTTTTTT.

This sequence joins TRBV6-2 or TRBV6-3 and TRBJ1-2, with 7 bases lining up with TRBD1. J lost 2 bases, V lost 6 bases, and 3 bases had no gene match. Germline V gives CDR1 MNHEY, CDR2 SVGEGT. The CDR3 length is 13 residues. The CDR3 sequence: CASSKTGNYGYTF. CDR3 bases: TGTGCCAGCAGCAAGACAGGGAACTATGGCTACACCTTC.

The J gene is TRBJ2-5, the V gene TRBV5-4; possibly TRBD1 for D (5 bases). Trimming shortened V by 0 bases and J by 7 bases, and 13 bases separated the two germline ends. Germline V gene sequence: CDR1 SGHNT, CDR2 YYREEE (reference sequence). The CDR3 sequence is 14 residues long. The CDR3: CASSLDRTIGTQYF. The CDR3 nucleotides are TGTGCCAGCAGCTTGGATAGGACAATAGGGACCCAGTACTTC. Based on the CDR3 plus reference TRBV5-4 and TRBJ2-5, the full variable domain is ETGVTQSPTHLIKTRGQQVTLRCSSQSGHNTVSWYQQALGQGPQFIFQYYREEENGRGNFPPRFSGLQFPNYSSELNVNALELDDSALYLCASSLDRTIGTQYFGPGTRLLVL.

This sequence joins TRBV15 and TRBJ1-5; the D gene is possibly TRBD1 (6 bases). The CDR3 is 15 amino acids. Looked up from germline, CDR1 is LNHNV and CDR2 is YYDKDF (reference sequence). The V and J ends lost 5 bases and 2 bases respectively, with 13 bases between them. CDR3 sequence: CATSYGGSGNQPQHF. The CDR3 DNA sequence: TGTGCCACCAGCTATGGGGGCAGCGGCAATCAGCCCCAGCATTTT.

The rearrangement uses TRBV11-2 and TRBJ1-2, with D perhaps TRBD1 (5 bases). This CDR3 contains 13 residues. The V gene lost 1 base and the J gene lost 4 bases, with 7 bases spanning the gap. Germline values: CDR1 SGHAT, CDR2 FQNNGV. The chain's CDR3 is CASSLGTTYGYTF. The DNA for the CDR3 is TGTGCCAGCAGCTTAGGGACAACCTATGGCTACACCTTC.

This rearrangement joins TRBV4-1 to TRBJ1-1; TRBD1 matches 11 bases. In germline, CDR1 is MGHRA, CDR2 YSYEKL. Unmatched junction bases numbered 9, after V lost 7 bases and J lost 5 bases. CDR3 length: 15 amino acids. For the CDR3, the DNA is TGCGCCAGCACCGCGATAGGACAGGGGGCAACTGAAGCTTTCTTT. Protein sequence: CASTAIGQGATEAFF.

This chain uses TRBV4-2 with TRBJ2-2, with TRBD2 matching over 7 bases. The trim removed 0 bases at V and 1 base at J, leaving 8 bases unmatched. Germline assignment: CDR1 LGHNA and CDR2 YNFKEQ. The CDR3 extends over 18 amino acids. The CDR3 reads CASSQDLLRGGNTGELFF. CDR3 coding DNA: TGTGCCAGCAGCCAAGATCTTTTGCGCGGGGGGAACACCGGGGAGCTGTTTTTT.

The chain links TRBV11-3 to TRBJ1-2; 8 bases fit TRBD1. Germline V gene data show CDR1 as SGHNT and CDR2 as YENEEA. CDR3 length: 15 residues. V lost 4 bases, J lost 0 bases, and 4 bases stayed unmatched. The CDR3 coding sequence is TGTGCCAGCAGCTCCTCGGACAGGGCTAACTATGGCTACACCTTC. This sequence encodes CASSSSDRANYGYTF.

This clone was recorded once. The chain is built from TRBV2 and TRBJ2-7; weak D call: TRBD1 (6 bases). The CDR3 length is 15 residues. Trimming left V 2 bases short and J 4 bases short, with 15 bases between. The germline V gene has CDR1 SNHLY and CDR2 FYNNEI. CDR3 amino acids: CASSETTGRKYEQYF. The CDR3 region has the DNA TGTGCCAGCAGTGAAACAACAGGGCGCAAATACGAGCAGTACTTC.

V usage is TRBV7-2 and J usage is TRBJ2-1, with D uncertain. This CDR3 spans 14 amino acids. Looked up from germline, CDR1 is SGHTA and CDR2 is FQGNSA. With 6 bases removed from V and 4 bases from J, the gap between germline ends came to 13 bases. The CDR3 DNA follows: TGTGCCAGCAGTAGTGGGGTAAGATACAATGAGCAGTTCTTC. Translation gives CASSSGVRYNEQFF.

The chain has TRBV6-2 or TRBV6-3 and TRBJ1-2, with 9 bases fitting TRBD1. Germline trimming cut 2 bases from V and 11 bases from J; bases unmatched to any gene: 9. The germline V gene has CDR1 MNHEY and CDR2 SVGEGT. CDR3 length equals 14 residues. The CDR3, as DNA: TGTGCCAGCAGTTACGCAACCACAGGGGGCAAGTACACCTTC. As protein: CASSYATTGGKYTF.

The CDR3 DNA sequence: TGTGCCTGGAGAGATACAGGGGGCGCATCGAACACTGAAGCTTTCTTT. Amino acid sequence: CAWRDTGGASNTEAFF. The V gene is TRBV30, the J gene TRBJ1-1, with 9 bases identical to TRBD1. The germline CDR1 and CDR2 sequences are GTSNPN and SVGIG (reference sequence). The V segment lost 3 bases and the J segment 1 base; nucleotides outside the gene matches: 9. The CDR3 is 16 residues long.

This clone was seen only a few times. This chain joins TRBV19 and TRBJ1-5, with 7 bases lining up with TRBD1. Germline V gives CDR1 LNHDA, CDR2 SQIVND (reference sequence). V dropped 6 bases and J dropped 6; count of bases not matched to a gene: 8. CDR3 length: 14 residues. The CDR3, as DNA: TGTGCCAGTAGGACCACAGGGGAAGGTCAGCCCCAGCATTTT. This sequence encodes CASRTTGEGQPQHF.

The gene calls are TRBV6-4 and TRBJ2-1; 8 bases agree with TRBD1. There are 14 residues in the CDR3. Per germline, CDR1 MRHNA and CDR2 SNTAGT. The V segment lost 4 bases and the J segment 4 bases; nucleotides outside the gene matches: 3. The CDR3 protein is CASSVDRGYNEQFF. In DNA form, the CDR3 reads TGTGCCAGCAGTGTTGACAGGGGTTACAATGAGCAGTTCTTC.

In regard to this clone: Other DNA sequences in this specimen translate into the identical CDR3. The V gene is TRBV27, the J gene TRBJ1-2, with D possibly being TRBD1 (6 bases). Trimming left V 3 bases short and J 6 bases short, with 8 bases between. The CDR3 length is 12 residues. Germline CDR1 is MNHEY and CDR2 is SMNVEV (reference sequence). CDR3 sequence (DNA): TGTGCCAGCAGTTTGGCAGGGGATGGCTACACCTTC. This sequence encodes CASSLAGDGYTF.

In its sample, this clone is medium-sized. The chain links TRBV5-6 to TRBJ2-1; D remains ambiguous. The CDR3 contains 12 residues. Per germline, CDR1 SGHDT and CDR2 YYEEEE. The V and J ends lost 2 bases and 15 bases respectively, with 15 bases between them. CDR3 region: CASSLQVGDRFF. In DNA form, the CDR3 reads TGTGCCAGCAGCTTACAAGTCGGTGACCGGTTCTTC.

This chain uses TRBV10-3 with TRBJ1-2; tentatively, D is TRBD1 (6 bases). The CDR3 covers 14 residues. Trimming removed 5 bases at V and 9 bases at J, with 19 bases between. Germline V lookup: CDR1 ENHRY, CDR2 SYGVKD. The CDR3 DNA reads as TGTGCCATCAGTTTAGAAACAGGGTCCTTACGCTACACCTTC. It specifies CAISLETGSLRYTF.

The rearrangement joins TRBV11-3 to TRBJ1-1; D call uncertain. Between the trimmed V and J ends, which lost 0 bases and 0 bases, there was a span of 14 bases. The CDR3 extends over 17 amino acids. The V gene's germline CDR1 is SGHNT and CDR2 YENEEA. CDR3 nucleotides: TGTGCCAGCAGCTTAGAAGGGCGTTTGACGATGAACACTGAAGCTTTCTTT. Protein product: CASSLEGRLTMNTEAFF.